The rows below give T cell receptor beta chains drawn from one sample of a study of CD8 T cells in ankylosing spondylitis. TCRdb redid the calling of the 5' RACE reads with MiXCR, one entry per CDR3 protein. The sample lists 800,000 to 900,000 distinct CDR3 sequences; 10% to 15% were seen once. Sequenced sample: blood, either unsorted or a sorted T cell fraction (not recorded which). Receptors originate from a male donor with ankylosing spondylitis. CDR3s include the opening cysteine and the closing phenylalanine or tryptophan. The D gene is left open where the match is weak. Some rows have no size entry. The others give once, few or many, or a class for an expanded clone.

V: TRBV11-3; D: -; J: TRBJ1-2; size: few; CDR3: CASSLVCSSEDGYTF; DNA: TGTGCCAGCAGCTTAGTGTGTAGCAGTGAGGATGGCTACACCTTC
V: TRBV5-6; D: TRBD1; J: TRBJ1-2; size: few; CDR3: CASSLQDRNNYGYTF; DNA: TGTGCCAGCAGCCTCCAGGACAGGAATAACTATGGCTACACCTTC
V: TRBV7-9; D: -; J: TRBJ1-5; size: -; CDR3: CASSKWDQPQHF; DNA: TGTGCCAGCAGTAAGTGGGATCAGCCCCAGCATTTT
V: TRBV11-1; D: -; J: TRBJ2-6; size: -; CDR3: CASSLGLGRANSGANVLTF; DNA: TGTGCCAGCAGCTTAGGGCTCGGACGGGCGAACTCTGGGGCCAACGTCCTGACTTTC
V: TRBV5-1; D: -; J: TRBJ2-3; size: few; CDR3: CASSSGGPDTQYF; DNA: TGCGCCAGCAGCTCCGGGGGCCCAGATACGCAGTATTTT
V: TRBV20-1; D: TRBD2; J: TRBJ2-7; size: many; CDR3: CSANPGTRESKQYF; DNA: TGCAGTGCCAATCCCGGGACTAGGGAGTCCAAGCAGTACTTC
V: TRBV11-2; D: -; J: TRBJ2-6; size: few; CDR3: CASSLDRRGSGANVLTF; DNA: TGTGCCAGCAGCTTAGATCGACGGGGCTCTGGGGCCAACGTCCTGACTTTC
V: TRBV20-1; D: -; J: TRBJ2-5; size: many; CDR3: CSARDYHGVGETQYF; DNA: TGCAGTGCTAGAGATTACCACGGAGTTGGAGAGACCCAGTACTTC
V: TRBV4-2; D: -; J: TRBJ1-1; size: -; CDR3: CASSQDIQTNTEAFF; DNA: TGTGCCAGCAGCCAAGATATCCAGACGAACACTGAAGCTTTCTTT
V: TRBV6-5; D: TRBD2; J: TRBJ2-5; size: few; CDR3: CASSNLAGYETQYF; DNA: TGTGCCAGCAGTAACCTAGCGGGGTATGAGACCCAGTACTTC
V: TRBV5-1; D: TRBD1; J: TRBJ2-7; size: few; CDR3: CASSLMGQGSHEQYF; DNA: TGCGCCAGCAGCTTGATGGGACAGGGGTCCCACGAGCAGTACTTC
V: TRBV6-6; D: -; J: TRBJ1-2; size: few; CDR3: CAIMGHLSYGYTF; DNA: TGTGCCATCATGGGCCATCTCTCCTATGGCTACACCTTC
V: TRBV18; D: -; J: TRBJ2-7; size: few; CDR3: CASSPGVGYEQYF; DNA: TGTGCCAGCTCACCAGGAGTCGGATACGAGCAGTACTTC
V: TRBV6-5; D: -; J: TRBJ1-5; size: -; CDR3: CASSYVRDNQPQHF; DNA: TGTGCCAGCAGTTACGTGCGGGACAATCAGCCCCAGCATTTT
V: TRBV10-3; D: TRBD2; J: TRBJ2-2; size: few; CDR3: CAISEIGGTGELFF; DNA: TGTGCCATCAGTGAGATCGGGGGGACCGGGGAGCTGTTTTTT
V: TRBV15; D: -; J: TRBJ1-2; size: -; CDR3: CATSRGGVGLGYGYTF; DNA: TGTGCCACCAGCAGGGGGGGCGTGGGGCTCGGCTATGGCTACACCTTC
V: TRBV20-1; D: -; J: TRBJ2-7; size: few; CDR3: CSAGGRGILYEQYF; DNA: TGCAGTGCCGGAGGGCGGGGAATTCTCTACGAGCAGTACTTC
V: TRBV12-3/TRBV12-4; D: -; J: TRBJ1-2; size: few; CDR3: CASSPKGLYGYTF; DNA: TGTGCCAGCAGTCCCAAGGGCCTCTATGGCTACACCTTC
V: TRBV12-3/TRBV12-4; D: TRBD1; J: TRBJ1-1; size: many; CDR3: CASTRTGNTEAFF; DNA: TGTGCCAGCACAAGGACAGGGAACACTGAAGCTTTCTTT
V: TRBV28; D: TRBD2; J: TRBJ2-7; size: -; CDR3: CASSQQLAGVDEQYF; DNA: TGTGCCAGCAGTCAGCAACTAGCGGGAGTCGACGAGCAGTACTTC
V: TRBV7-3; D: TRBD1; J: TRBJ1-1; size: few; CDR3: CASSTRTGSNTEAFF; DNA: TGTGCCAGCAGCACCCGGACAGGTTCTAACACTGAAGCTTTCTTT
V: TRBV7-9; D: -; J: TRBJ1-5; size: many; CDR3: CASSRQLQPQHF; DNA: TGTGCCAGCAGCCGACAGCTTCAGCCCCAGCATTTT
V: TRBV9; D: -; J: TRBJ1-2; size: few; CDR3: CASSVGRAGGYTF; DNA: TGTGCCAGCAGCGTAGGAAGGGCCGGGGGCTACACCTTC
V: TRBV25-1; D: -; J: TRBJ2-4; size: many; CDR3: CASSQGYIQYF; DNA: TGTGCCAGCAGTCAGGGTTACATTCAGTACTTC
V: TRBV6-1; D: -; J: TRBJ1-5; size: many; CDR3: CASSDSVLNQPQHF; DNA: TGTGCCAGCAGCGACAGCGTTCTAAATCAGCCCCAGCATTTT
V: TRBV20-1; D: -; J: TRBJ2-4; size: few; CDR3: CSASISLNIQYF; DNA: TGCAGTGCTAGTATTAGTTTAAACATTCAGTACTTC
V: TRBV27; D: -; J: TRBJ1-2; size: few; CDR3: CASSLSRGLRGYTF; DNA: TGTGCCAGCAGTTTATCGAGGGGCTTGCGCGGCTACACCTTC
V: TRBV2; D: -; J: TRBJ1-2; size: many; CDR3: CASRPGRQWGGYTF; DNA: TGTGCCAGCAGGCCGGGACGTCAGTGGGGTGGCTACACCTTC
V: TRBV20-1; D: TRBD1; J: TRBJ2-1; size: -; CDR3: CSASDTGTGYNEQFF; DNA: TGCAGTGCTAGTGATACCGGGACAGGCTACAATGAGCAGTTCTTC
V: TRBV4-3; D: -; J: TRBJ1-3; size: -; CDR3: CASSQDWEAGHSGNTIYF; DNA: TGCGCCAGCAGCCAAGATTGGGAGGCGGGGCACTCTGGAAACACCATATATTTT
V: TRBV6-6; D: -; J: TRBJ1-1; size: few; CDR3: CASSYQGMAEAFF; DNA: TGTGCCAGCAGTTACCAGGGAATGGCTGAAGCTTTCTTT
V: TRBV24-1; D: TRBD1; J: TRBJ2-1; size: few; CDR3: CATSVRDRSYDEQFF; DNA: TGTGCCACCAGTGTCCGGGACAGAAGCTATGATGAGCAGTTCTTC
V: TRBV6-1; D: -; J: TRBJ1-1; size: -; CDR3: CASRPPGRGGGTEAFF; DNA: TGTGCCAGCAGACCCCCAGGCAGGGGAGGAGGAACTGAAGCTTTCTTT